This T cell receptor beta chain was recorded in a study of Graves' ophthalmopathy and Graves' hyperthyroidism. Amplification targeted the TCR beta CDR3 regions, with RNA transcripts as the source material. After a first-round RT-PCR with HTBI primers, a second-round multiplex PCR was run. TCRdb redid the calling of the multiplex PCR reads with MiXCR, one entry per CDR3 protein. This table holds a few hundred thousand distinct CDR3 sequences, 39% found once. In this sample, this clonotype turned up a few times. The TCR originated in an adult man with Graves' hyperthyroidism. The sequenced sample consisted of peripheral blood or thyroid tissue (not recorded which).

CDR3 residues: CASSPSGTGVEKLFF. DNA of the CDR3: TGTGCCAGCAGCCCCTCCGGGACAGGGGTGGAAAAACTGTTTTTT. This chain uses TRBV7-9 with TRBJ1-4; the match to TRBD1 covers 10 bases. Germline V lookup: CDR1 SEHNR, CDR2 FQNEAQ (reference sequence). V gave up 5 bases and J gave up 8 bases; unmatched junction bases: 8. This CDR3 is built from 15 residues.